These 28 T cell receptor beta chains came from one sample sequenced in a study of CD8 T cells in ankylosing spondylitis. TCRdb re-analysed the 5' RACE reads in MiXCR, keeping a single row per CDR3 protein. Altogether about 160,000 distinct CDR3 sequences are present, approximately 20% being singletons, with the ten largest covering approximately 8%. Sample: blood, either unsorted or a sorted T cell fraction (not recorded which). The receptor set was obtained from a male donor with ankylosing spondylitis or in good health (not recorded which).

This clonotype was observed at least ten times. The chain is built from TRBV2 and TRBJ1-5, with no clear D. There are 13 residues in the CDR3. CDR1 and CDR2 (germline): SNHLY, FYNNEI. Trimming left V 7 bases short and J 4 bases short, with 11 bases between. CDR3 sequence reads: CASMRVQNQPQHF. In DNA, the CDR3 is TGTGCCAGCATGCGGGTTCAAAATCAGCCCCAGCATTTT.

This clonotype was found once. The rearrangement links TRBV14 to TRBJ2-6; 8 nucleotides align to TRBD1. CDR1 and CDR2 from the germline V gene are SGHDN and FVKESK. V dropped 0 bases and J dropped 0; count of bases not matched to a gene: 10. This CDR3 has 20 amino acids. CDR3: CASSQEGPGQAPSGANVLTF. In nucleotides, the CDR3 is TGTGCCAGCAGCCAAGAGGGGCCGGGACAGGCTCCCTCTGGGGCCAACGTCCTGACTTTC. Drawing the rest from reference TRBV14 and TRBJ2-6, the complete variable domain is EAGVTQFPSHSVIEKGQTVTLRCDPISGHDNLYWYRRVMGKEIKFLLHFVKESKQDESGMPNNRFLAERTGGTYSTLKVQPAELEDSGVYFCASSQEGPGQAPSGANVLTFGAGSRLTVL.

In this sample, this clonotype turned up a few times. This chain uses TRBV29-1 with TRBJ2-1; possible D gene TRBD2, 7 bases. This CDR3 has 14 amino acids. The germline CDR1 and CDR2 sequences are SQVTM and ANQGSEA. Trimming pared 4 bases from V and 3 bases from J, leaving 13 bases between. CDR3 DNA sequence: TGCAGCGTTGGGACGGGGGGCTTCTACAATGAGCAGTTCTTC. As protein: CSVGTGGFYNEQFF.

This clonotype was counted a few times. The J gene is TRBJ2-1, the V gene TRBV2, with D perhaps TRBD1 (5 bases). Germline CDR1 SNHLY, CDR2 FYNNEI. V was shortened by 10 bases and J by 0 bases, with 16 bases between the two germline ends. The CDR3 has 15 amino acids. The CDR3, as DNA: TGTGCCACCCGGCAGGGCTGGAGCTCCTACAATGAGCAGTTCTTC. This codes for CATRQGWSSYNEQFF. The full variable domain, completed using reference TRBV2 and TRBJ2-1, is EPEVTQTPSHQVTQMGQEVILRCVPISNHLYFYWYRQILGQKVEFLVSFYNNEISEKSEIFDDQFSVERPDGSNFTLKIRSTKLEDSAMYFCATRQGWSSYNEQFFGPGTRLTVL.

The chain uses TRBV9 and TRBJ1-5; D is possibly TRBD1 (5 bases). The germline gives CDR1 SGDLS, CDR2 YYNGEE. The CDR3 consists of 15 residues. Trimming took 8 bases from V and 2 from J, leaving 17 bases between them. Here the CDR3 reads CARGSRDVCNQPQHF. The CDR3 coding sequence is TGTGCCAGAGGGAGCCGGGACGTTTGCAATCAGCCCCAGCATTTT.

This clonotype was counted a few times. The V and J genes are TRBV11-3 and TRBJ2-3; the D is unclear. Trimming removed 5 bases from V and 10 bases from J, with 16 bases in between. Germline CDR1 reads SGHNT; CDR2 reads YENEEA. The CDR3 totals 13 residues. For the CDR3, the DNA is TGTGCCAGCAGCCCAACCTCAAGCGCTCCGCAGTATTTT. This codes for CASSPTSSAPQYF.

The chain uses TRBV28 and TRBJ2-5, with D possibly matching TRBD1 (5 bases). The germline gives CDR1 MDHEN, CDR2 SYDVKM. The germline V and J ends were trimmed by 2 bases and 5 bases, with 12 bases remaining between them. The CDR3 runs to 14 residues. The CDR3 sequence is CASSLSSGLETQYF. The CDR3, as DNA: TGTGCCAGCAGTTTAAGTTCAGGGTTGGAGACCCAGTACTTC.

This rearrangement joins TRBV29-1 to TRBJ2-7, with D perhaps matching TRBD1 or TRBD2 (5 bases each). The CDR3 is made up of 13 amino acids. The ends were cut back, 4 bases at V and 4 bases at J, with 14 bases in the middle. The germline V gene encodes CDR1 SQVTM and CDR2 ANQGSEA. In DNA form, the CDR3 reads TGCAGCGTTGTGCCTCGAGGGGTTTACGAGCAGTACTTC. Amino acids: CSVVPRGVYEQYF.

This clonotype occurred a few times. It may be a read error: a sequence one base away is much more abundant. J is TRBJ2-2 and V is TRBV10-3, with 7 bases matching TRBD2. CDR3 length equals 14 residues. Per germline, CDR1 ENHRY and CDR2 SYGVKD. The CDR3 sequence: CVISAREGPGELFF. CDR3 DNA sequence: TGTGTCATCAGTGCCAGGGAGGGGCCCGGGGAGCTGTTTTTT.

The chain carries TRBV5-1 and TRBJ2-2, with TRBD1 matching 7 bases. Germline loops: CDR1 SGHRS, CDR2 YFSETQ. With V trimmed by 5 bases and J by 2 bases, 6 bases remained unmatched. CDR3 length: 15 amino acids. The CDR3 coding sequence is TGCGCCAGCAGTTTTGGACAGGAAAACACCGGGGAGCTGTTTTTT. Its translation is CASSFGQENTGELFF.

This clonotype was counted ten times or more. This chain uses TRBV6-5 with TRBJ1-1; D ambiguous. CDR3 length: 11 amino acids. Trimming shortened V by 0 bases and J by 12 bases, and 8 bases separated the two germline ends. The germline V gene encodes CDR1 MNHEY and CDR2 SVGAGI. The CDR3: CASSYSTVTFF. The CDR3 bases are TGTGCCAGCAGTTACTCCACAGTTACTTTCTTT.

This sequence joins TRBV2 and TRBJ1-2; D gene unclear. V was shortened by 3 bases and J by 2 bases, with 4 bases between the two germline ends. Germline CDR1 reads SNHLY; CDR2 reads FYNNEI. The CDR3 is 12 amino acids. The CDR3 coding sequence is TGTGCCAGCAGTGAGCAGAACTATGGCTACACCTTC. Encoded protein: CASSEQNYGYTF.

This clonotype was detected ten times or more. This rearrangement joins TRBV6-6 to TRBJ2-7, with 7 nucleotides matching TRBD2. J was trimmed by 7 bases and V by 0 bases; bases with no gene match: 0. This CDR3 has 12 residues. Germline-derived CDR1 and CDR2 are MNHNY and SVGAGI (reference sequence). CDR3 sequence (DNA): TGTGCCAGCAGTTACTCGGGAGGGGAGCAGTACTTC. This sequence encodes CASSYSGGEQYF.

The gene calls are TRBV28 and TRBJ2-3; 8 bases line up with TRBD2. Per the germline V gene, CDR1 is MDHEN and CDR2 is SYDVKM. The CDR3 is made up of 15 amino acids. V shed 4 bases, J shed 9 bases, and the junction held 12 bases outside the gene matches. CDR3 sequence (DNA): TGTGCCAGCAGTTCACCTACCCTCGGGGGGGCGACGCAGTATTTT. It codes for CASSSPTLGGATQYF.

This clonotype was detected only a few times. The CDR3 bases are TGTGCCAGCAGTTACTCGACAGGGAATCAGCCCCAGCATTTT. This gives the protein CASSYSTGNQPQHF. The V call is TRBV6-5, the J call TRBJ1-5; 7 bases align to TRBD1. With 0 bases clipped from V and 4 bases from J, the junction kept 0 bases outside the gene matches. This CDR3 is 14 amino acids long. Germline assignment: CDR1 MNHEY and CDR2 SVGAGI.

V is TRBV14 and J is TRBJ2-1, with D hard to call. V shed 4 bases and J shed 9 bases, with 10 bases lying between them. The CDR3 spans 12 residues. Germline V gene lookup returns CDR1 SGHDN and CDR2 FVKESK. In DNA, the CDR3 is TGTGCCAGCAGCCGGTTAAGGAGTGAGCAGTTCTTC. Its translation is CASSRLRSEQFF.

On this clonotype itself: The junction differs from germline at one of its ends, possibly a read error. In nucleotides, the CDR3 is TGCACCAGCATCAAGCTGGGGGGGGACACAGATACGCAGTATTTT. Its protein is CTSIKLGGDTDTQYF. The chain carries TRBV10-2 and TRBJ2-3; 7 nucleotides match TRBD2. The germline gives CDR1 WSHSY, CDR2 SAAADI. The CDR3 sequence is 15 residues long.

This clonotype came up many times. The chain is built from TRBV15 and TRBJ1-4; tentatively, D is TRBD1 (5 bases). Germline lookup yields CDR1 LNHNV and CDR2 YYDKDF (reference sequence). The CDR3 contains 14 residues. Trimming shortened V by 3 bases and J by 3 bases, and 8 bases separated the two germline ends. CDR3 in amino acids: CATSSRDSNEKLFF. The CDR3 DNA reads as TGTGCCACCAGCAGCCGGGACTCTAATGAAAAACTGTTTTTT.

This clonotype was picked up many times. The chain combines TRBV7-8 with TRBJ1-1; D gene unclear. Trimming took 5 bases from V and 8 from J, leaving 15 bases between them. This CDR3 is built from 13 residues. Germline-derived CDR1 and CDR2 are SGHVS and FQNEAQ. Written as DNA, the CDR3 is TGTGCCAGCAGCCCCTCCCCGAGGGCGGAAGCTTTCTTT. It yields the protein CASSPSPRAEAFF.

J is TRBJ1-5 and V is TRBV24-1; D is unresolved. The CDR3 is 14 amino acids. The V end was cut by 7 bases, the J end by 4 bases, with 13 bases between. Germline CDR1 and CDR2: KGHDR and SFDVKD. CDR3 DNA: TGTGCCACCAGCCCAGGTGGCATGAATCAGCCCCAGCATTTT. Translating it yields CATSPGGMNQPQHF.

This clonotype was counted at least ten times. The chain links TRBV20-1 to TRBJ2-7; D call uncertain. V was cut by 3 bases and J by 6 bases, with 12 bases left in between. Per the germline V gene, CDR1 is DFQATT and CDR2 is SNEGSKA (reference sequence). CDR3 size: 12 residues. The CDR3 DNA reads as TGCAGTGCTAGTTCTACGGAGCGCGAGCAGTACTTC. Its protein product is CSASSTEREQYF.

This clonotype was observed a handful of times. The chain carries TRBV29-1 and TRBJ2-7; TRBD1 is a possible D gene (6 bases). Germline CDR1 is SQVTM and CDR2 is ANQGSEA. Trimming stripped 1 base from V and 6 bases from J, with 13 bases between. This CDR3 spans 13 amino acids. In nucleotides, the CDR3 is TGCAGCGTTGAAGGACAGGTCCTCGGCGAGCAGTACTTC. Protein: CSVEGQVLGEQYF.

The count of this clonotype is one. The chain is built from TRBV11-1 and TRBJ2-2; a possible D gene is TRBD1 (5 bases). Germline lookup yields CDR1 SGHAT and CDR2 FQDESV (reference sequence). Between the trimmed V and J ends, which lost 7 bases and 6 bases, there was a span of 15 bases. This CDR3 is 14 amino acids long. The CDR3 here is CASKQGRIPGELFF. The CDR3 region has the DNA TGTGCCAGCAAGCAGGGTAGAATCCCCGGGGAGCTGTTTTTT.

This clonotype was detected ten times or more. The CDR3 nucleotides are TGCAGTGCTAGAGAGACAGGGTCGGGCGAGCAGTACTTC. Amino acids: CSARETGSGEQYF. The V and J genes are TRBV20-1 and TRBJ2-7, with 7 bases fitting TRBD1. Germline assignment: CDR1 DFQATT and CDR2 SNEGSKA (reference sequence). This CDR3 is 13 amino acids long. Germline trimming cut 0 bases from V and 6 bases from J; bases unmatched to any gene: 5.

The chain joins TRBV19 to TRBJ2-3, with 7 bases identical to TRBD1. CDR3 length: 15 residues. Germline V gene lookup returns CDR1 LNHDA and CDR2 SQIVND (reference sequence). V was clipped by 4 bases and J by 1 base; unmatched bases: 5. The CDR3 here is CASSTRQGGTDTQYF. Here the CDR3 DNA reads TGTGCCAGTAGTACCCGACAGGGTGGCACAGATACGCAGTATTTT.

This clonotype was counted at least ten times. The rearrangement joins TRBV20-1 to TRBJ2-5; D is ambiguous. Germline V lookup: CDR1 DFQATT, CDR2 SNEGSKA (reference sequence). V was cut by 4 bases and J by 5 bases, with 17 bases left in between. The CDR3 totals 14 residues. The CDR3 region is CSANPLEPRETQYF. DNA of the CDR3: TGCAGTGCTAACCCCCTTGAGCCTCGGGAGACCCAGTACTTC.

This clonotype has at least ten counts. This chain connects TRBV7-9 to TRBJ2-3; TRBD2 matches 14 bases. Germline V CDR1 and CDR2: SEHNR, FQNEAQ (reference sequence). V dropped 5 bases and J dropped 6; count of bases not matched to a gene: 10. The CDR3 length is 17 residues. CDR3 sequence reads: CASSLRGLAGGLDTQYF. The CDR3 DNA follows: TGTGCCAGCAGCCTACGCGGACTAGCGGGAGGTTTGGATACGCAGTATTTT.

This clonotype was detected many times. The chain couples TRBV2 to TRBJ2-7; D may be TRBD1 (5 bases). The CDR3 covers 14 residues. Germline assignment: CDR1 SNHLY and CDR2 FYNNEI. V dropped 5 bases and J dropped 5 bases, with 16 bases sitting between them. The CDR3 sequence is CASSPQGFLDEQYF. The CDR3 DNA follows: TGTGCCAGCAGTCCCCAGGGTTTCCTAGACGAGCAGTACTTC.